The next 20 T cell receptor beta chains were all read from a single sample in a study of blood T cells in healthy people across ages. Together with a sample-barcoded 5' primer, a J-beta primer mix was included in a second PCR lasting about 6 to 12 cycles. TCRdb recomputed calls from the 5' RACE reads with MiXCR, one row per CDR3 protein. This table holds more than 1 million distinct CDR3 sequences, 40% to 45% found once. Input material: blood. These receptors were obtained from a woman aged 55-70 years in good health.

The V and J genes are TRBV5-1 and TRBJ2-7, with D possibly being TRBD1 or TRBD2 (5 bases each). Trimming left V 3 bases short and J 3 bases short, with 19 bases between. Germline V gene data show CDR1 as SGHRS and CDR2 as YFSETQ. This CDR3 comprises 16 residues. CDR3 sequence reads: CASSSPRDLGSYEQYF. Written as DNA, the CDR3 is TGCGCCAGCAGCTCGCCCCGGGACCTCGGCAGCTACGAGCAGTACTTC.

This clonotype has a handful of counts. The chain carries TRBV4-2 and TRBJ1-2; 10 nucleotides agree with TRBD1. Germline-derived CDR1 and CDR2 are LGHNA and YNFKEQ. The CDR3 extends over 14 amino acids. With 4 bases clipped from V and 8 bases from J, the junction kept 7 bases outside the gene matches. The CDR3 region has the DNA TGTGCCAGCAGCCGGGACAGGGGCCCGGGGGGCTACACCTTC. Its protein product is CASSRDRGPGGYTF.

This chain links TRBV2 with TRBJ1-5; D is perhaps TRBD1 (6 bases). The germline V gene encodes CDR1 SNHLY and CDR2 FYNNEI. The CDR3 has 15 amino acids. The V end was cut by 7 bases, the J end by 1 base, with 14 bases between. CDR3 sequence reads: CASTAGGTSNQPQHF. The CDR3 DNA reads TGTGCCAGCACCGCCGGGGGCACAAGCAATCAGCCCCAGCATTTT.

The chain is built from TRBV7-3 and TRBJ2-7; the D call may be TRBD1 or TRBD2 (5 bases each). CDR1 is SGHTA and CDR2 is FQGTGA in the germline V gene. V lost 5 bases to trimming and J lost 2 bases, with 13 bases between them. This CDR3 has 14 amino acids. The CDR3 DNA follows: TGTGCCAGCAGCACGGGACGGATTCCCTACGAGCAGTACTTC. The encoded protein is CASSTGRIPYEQYF.

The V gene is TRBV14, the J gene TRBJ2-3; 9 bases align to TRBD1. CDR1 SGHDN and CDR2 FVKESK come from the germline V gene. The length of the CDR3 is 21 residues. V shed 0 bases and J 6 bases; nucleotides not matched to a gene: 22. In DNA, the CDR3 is TGTGCCAGCAGCCAAGATCCTTTTGGGGACAGGGTGAAGCGGGCAGCGGATACGCAGTATTTT. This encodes CASSQDPFGDRVKRAADTQYF.

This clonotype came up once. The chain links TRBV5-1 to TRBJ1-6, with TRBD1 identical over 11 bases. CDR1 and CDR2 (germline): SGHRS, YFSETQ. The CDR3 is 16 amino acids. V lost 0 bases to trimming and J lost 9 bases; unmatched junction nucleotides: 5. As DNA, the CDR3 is TGCGCCAGCAGCTTGGGGTTGGACAGGGGGCCTTCACCCCTCCACTTT. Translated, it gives CASSLGLDRGPSPLHF.

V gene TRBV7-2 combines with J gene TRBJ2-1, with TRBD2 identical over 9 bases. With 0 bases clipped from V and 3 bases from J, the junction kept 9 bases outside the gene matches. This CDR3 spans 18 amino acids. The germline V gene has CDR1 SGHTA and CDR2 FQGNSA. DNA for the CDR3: TGTGCCAGCAGCTTAGCTGCGGGGGGGGGAGCCCACTACAATGAGCAGTTCTTC. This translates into CASSLAAGGGAHYNEQFF.

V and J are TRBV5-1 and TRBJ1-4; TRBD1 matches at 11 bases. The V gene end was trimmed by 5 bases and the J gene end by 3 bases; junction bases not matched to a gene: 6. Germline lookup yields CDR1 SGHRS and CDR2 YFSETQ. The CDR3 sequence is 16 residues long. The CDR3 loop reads CASRTGQGGANEKLFF. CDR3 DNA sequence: TGCGCCAGCAGAACGGGACAGGGGGGAGCTAATGAAAAACTGTTTTTT.

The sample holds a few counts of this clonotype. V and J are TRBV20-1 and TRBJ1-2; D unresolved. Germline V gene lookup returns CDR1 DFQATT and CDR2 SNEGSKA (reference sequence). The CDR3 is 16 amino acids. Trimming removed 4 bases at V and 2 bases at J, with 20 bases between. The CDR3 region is CSATAPDRILNYGYTF. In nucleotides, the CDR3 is TGCAGTGCTACTGCTCCGGACCGAATACTGAACTATGGCTACACCTTC.

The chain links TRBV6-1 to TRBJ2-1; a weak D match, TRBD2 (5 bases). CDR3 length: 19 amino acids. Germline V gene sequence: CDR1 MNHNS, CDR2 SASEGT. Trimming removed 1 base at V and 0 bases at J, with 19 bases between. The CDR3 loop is CASSEEDLFRESSYNEQFF. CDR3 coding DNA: TGTGCCAGCAGTGAAGAGGACCTTTTCCGGGAAAGCTCCTACAATGAGCAGTTCTTC.

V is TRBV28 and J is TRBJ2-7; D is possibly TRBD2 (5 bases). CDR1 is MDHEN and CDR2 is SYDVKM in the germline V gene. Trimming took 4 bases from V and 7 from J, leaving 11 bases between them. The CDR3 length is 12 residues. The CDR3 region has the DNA TGTGCCAGCAGTTCCCCTTCGGGAGAGCAGTACTTC. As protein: CASSSPSGEQYF. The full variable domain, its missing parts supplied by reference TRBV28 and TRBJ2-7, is DVKVTQSSRYLVKRTGEKVFLECVQDMDHENMFWYRQDPGLGLRLIYFSYDVKMKEKGDIPEGYSVSREKKERFSLILESASTNQTSMYLCASSSPSGEQYFGPGTRLTVT.

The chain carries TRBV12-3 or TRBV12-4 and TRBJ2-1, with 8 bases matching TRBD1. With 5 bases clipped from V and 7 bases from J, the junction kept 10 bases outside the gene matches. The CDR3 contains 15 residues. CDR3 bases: TGTGCCAGCAGTCCTTCAGGGGGCTTGCGGAATGAGCAGTTCTTC. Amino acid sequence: CASSPSGGLRNEQFF.

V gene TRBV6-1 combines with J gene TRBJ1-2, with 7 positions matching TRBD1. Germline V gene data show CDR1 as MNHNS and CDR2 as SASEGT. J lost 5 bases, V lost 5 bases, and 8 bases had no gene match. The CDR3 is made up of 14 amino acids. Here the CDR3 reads CASSTDRVGYGYTF. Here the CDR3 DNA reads TGTGCCAGCAGTACAGACAGGGTTGGGTATGGCTACACCTTC.

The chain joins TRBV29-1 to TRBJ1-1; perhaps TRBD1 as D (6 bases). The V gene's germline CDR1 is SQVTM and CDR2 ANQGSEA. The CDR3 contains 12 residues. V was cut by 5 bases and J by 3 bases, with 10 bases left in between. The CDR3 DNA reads TGCAGCGTTCCCACAGGGTACACTGAAGCTTTCTTT. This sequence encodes CSVPTGYTEAFF.

CDR3: CSARDRGLLNEQFF. Here the CDR3 DNA reads TGCAGTGCTAGAGATAGGGGACTGCTAAATGAGCAGTTCTTC. The rearrangement uses TRBV20-1 and TRBJ2-1; D is possibly TRBD2 (6 bases). The CDR3 totals 14 residues. V lost 0 bases and J 7 bases, leaving 13 bases between the germline ends. Germline V gene data show CDR1 as DFQATT and CDR2 as SNEGSKA (reference sequence).

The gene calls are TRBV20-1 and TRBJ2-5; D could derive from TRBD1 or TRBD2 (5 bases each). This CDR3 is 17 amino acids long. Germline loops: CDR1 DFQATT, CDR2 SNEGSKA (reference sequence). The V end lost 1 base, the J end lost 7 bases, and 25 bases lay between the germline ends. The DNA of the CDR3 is TGCAGTGCTAGAGGGGTTGGGACCCCTACGATTGGGGGGACCCAGTACTTC. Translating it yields CSARGVGTPTIGGTQYF.

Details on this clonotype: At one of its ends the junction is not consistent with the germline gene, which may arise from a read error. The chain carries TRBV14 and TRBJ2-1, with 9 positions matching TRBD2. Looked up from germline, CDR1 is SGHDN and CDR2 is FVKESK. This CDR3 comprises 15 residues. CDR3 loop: CASSQEGLAGSEQFF. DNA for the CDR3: TGCGCCAGCAGCCAAGAGGGTCTAGCGGGAAGTGAGCAGTTCTTC.

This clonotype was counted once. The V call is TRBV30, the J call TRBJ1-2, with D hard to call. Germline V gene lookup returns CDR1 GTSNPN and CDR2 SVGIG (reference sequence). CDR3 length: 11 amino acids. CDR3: CAEEDNYGYTF. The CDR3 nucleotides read TGTGCTGAGGAGGATAACTATGGCTACACCTTC.

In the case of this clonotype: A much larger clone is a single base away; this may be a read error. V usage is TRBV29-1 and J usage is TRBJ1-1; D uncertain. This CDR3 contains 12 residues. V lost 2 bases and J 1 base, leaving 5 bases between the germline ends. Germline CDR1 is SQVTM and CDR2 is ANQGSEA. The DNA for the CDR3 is TGCAGCGTTGAAAGGGCGAACACTGAAGCTTTCTTT. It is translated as CSVERANTEAFF. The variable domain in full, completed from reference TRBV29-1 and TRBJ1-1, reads SAVISQKPSRDICQRGTSLTIQCQVDSQVTMMFWYRQQPGQSLTLIATANQGSEATYESGFVIDKFPISRPNLTFSTLTVSNMSPEDSSIYLCSVERANTEAFFGQGTRLTVV.

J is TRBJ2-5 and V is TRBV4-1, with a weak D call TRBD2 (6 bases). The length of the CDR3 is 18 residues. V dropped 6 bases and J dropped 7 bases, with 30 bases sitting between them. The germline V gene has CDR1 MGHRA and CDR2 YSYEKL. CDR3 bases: TGCGCCAGCAGTCCCCCGCCGGGTAGGGAGGTCCCGTTGTGGACCCAGTACTTC. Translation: CASSPPPGREVPLWTQYF.